The sequence of this T cell receptor (beta chain) was determined in a study of blood T cells in healthy people across ages. Study-level findings and limits: Researchers said unsorted PBMCs prevented a conclusive naive versus antigen-experienced comparison.

The authors ran a second PCR of 7 to 11 cycles using a sample-barcoded 5' primer and a J-beta primer mix. A single record per CDR3 protein comes from TCRdb applying MiXCR to the 5' RACE reads. The sample gives about 560,000 distinct CDR3 sequences, about 29% of which show up once; approximately 3.6% is in the top ten. Germline CDR1 SGHRS, CDR2 YFSETQ. CDR3 length equals 12 residues. Turning to this clonotype: Its antigen remains unknown.

The data also belong to a second study, concerning T cells of mothers and their children. According to that study: Thymic selection, a shaping force on TCR recombination output, acts similarly in related and unrelated pairs.

This chain connects TRBV5-1 to TRBJ2-1; D might be TRBD1 (6 bases). The J call is uncertain, as TRBJ2-5 better fits the DNA end. Material: blood. The TCR originated in a boy between 2 and 10 years old in good health. Here the CDR3 DNA reads TGCGCCTGCCAGGGGTCTGGAGAGACCCAGTACTTC. Amino acid sequence: CACQGSGETQYF.